This T cell receptor beta chain was sequenced in a study of cytomegalovirus exposure and HLA in healthy donors. This CDR3 contains 16 residues. The ends were cut back, 7 bases at V and 0 bases at J, with 16 bases in the middle. Looked up from germline, CDR1 is MNHEY and CDR2 is SMNVEV (reference sequence). General study results and limits: The investigators catalogued 150 to 200 TCR beta chains as cytomegalovirus-associated.

In regard to this clone: The antigen remains undetermined.

Only in-frame clones appear in the TCRdb table, and some are missing; sequencing was by immunoSEQ multiplex PCR. This table has a few hundred thousand clones, 86% appearing once. The clonotype was recovered from a woman aged 18 to 35 in good health and CMV-seronegative. The rearrangement links TRBV27 to TRBJ1-3; D is possibly TRBD1 (5 bases). Source material: PBMCs. CDR3 protein: CASIGAGGNSGNTIYF. In nucleotides, the CDR3 is TGTGCCAGCATTGGGGCAGGCGGGAACTCTGGAAACACCATATATTTT.